This TCR beta chain was recorded in a study of OX40 agonist ivuxolimab in advanced cancers. The wider study: Of mixed ages from about 20 to 85 and averaging around 60 years, the group was approximately 84% male.

The assay was immunoSEQ multiplex PCR, and TCRdb's table has in-frame clones only and misses some. The sample lists tens of thousands of clones; around four fifths were seen once. With 1 base removed from V and 2 bases from J, the gap between germline ends came to 17 bases. Germline-derived CDR1 and CDR2 are SGDLS and YYNGEE. The CDR3 is 17 amino acids. The sample holds a few counts of this clone. The sequence came from an adult with an advanced solid tumor such as melanoma, head and neck, liver or kidney cancer. The sequenced sample was CD4+ or CD8+ T cells sorted from blood, obtained in a trial of the OX40 agonist ivuxolimab. V gene TRBV9 combines with J gene TRBJ2-3, with D possibly being TRBD1 or TRBD2 (5 bases each). The CDR3: CASSVLPGAGHTDTQYF. The CDR3, as DNA: TGTGCCAGCAGCGTACTACCTGGGGCGGGTCACACAGATACGCAGTATTTT. Variable domain in full (rest from reference TRBV9 and TRBJ2-3): DSGVTQTPKHLITATGQRVTLRCSPRSGDLSVYWYQQSLDQGLQFLIQYYNGEERAKGNILERFSAQQFPDLHSELNLSSLELGDSALYFCASSVLPGAGHTDTQYFGPGTRLTVL.